This T cell receptor beta chain was identified in a study of blood T cell repertoires in COVID-19 (dated by TCRdb to about 2020). For context, the study as a whole: Samples covering the acute and convalescent phases of COVID-19 were provided by collaborators in the United States, Italy and Spain. The material from the prospective study consisted of cDNA or gDNA derived from T cells, B-cell-depleted T cells, or PBMCs. A freely available public database, intended as a resource for researchers studying the immune response to SARS-CoV-2, is where the repertoires were released. Where available, HLA class I and class II types were obtained from metadata supplied by the sample provider rather than from assay-based typing. Samples were obtained from the ongoing ImmuneRACE study (first 160 participants) and from about 1,300 subjects provided by 6 global collaborators. Deeply sampled blood TCRbeta repertoires from subjects exposed to, actively infected with, or recovered from COVID-19 were included in the dataset. A de-identified subject ID, COVID-19 status, age in years and sex were almost always included in the sample metadata.

As for this clone: Its target antigen remains unknown. No much larger clonotype is one base removed from it; base qualities were not supplied.

TCRbeta CDR3 regions were amplified from genomic DNA by means of the immunoSEQ Assay, a bias-controlled multiplex PCR. Turning to the authors' computational methods: The number of nucleated cells in each sample was estimated by amplification of reference gene primers within the assay. Sequence reads were collapsed and filtered to measure the absolute abundance of every unique TCRbeta CDR3 rearrangement. For each sample, productive Simpson clonality was calculated as the square root of Simpson's diversity index over productive rearrangements. Sourced from immuneACCESS, this table was stored by TCRdb with only in-frame sequences that have V and J called. A share of the clones is absent; for the studies checked, an unresolved V gene accounts for under half, and the remainder has no known explanation. The DNA gave D and trimming, while V, J and clone size come from that table. For this sample there are hundreds of thousands of clones; roughly 86% appear just once. The ten largest clones capture roughly 7.1% of the sample.

Another Seattle source contributed samples from volunteer blood donors who had recovered from COVID-19. Whole blood was collected in K2EDTA tubes by collaborating institutions according to the institutions' own protocols. Collaborator samples were shipped for TCRbeta analysis as frozen whole blood, isolated PBMCs, or DNA extracted from either sample type. Study-wide findings and limitations: The quantity of clinical and demographic metadata differed by source and by participant and was supplied without curation.

The V and J ends are trimmed by 0 bases and 0 bases, leaving 17 bases between them. The CDR3 runs 19 amino acids, cysteine and phenylalanine included. This entry keeps only the CDR3 DNA: 57 bases, framed from base 1. Per the germline V gene, SGHDN is the CDR1 and FVKESK is the CDR2. The sequenced sample consisted of peripheral blood. The clonotype comes from a woman between 45 and 65 years old who had recovered from COVID-19. The V and J genes are TRBV14 and TRBJ2-2; the best D guess is TRBD1, with 5 bases matching. The CDR3 in this case is CASSQDSWGQGANTGELFF. The base sequence is TGTGCCAGCAGCCAAGACTCGTGGGGTCAAGGGGCGAACACCGGGGAGCTGTTTTTT.